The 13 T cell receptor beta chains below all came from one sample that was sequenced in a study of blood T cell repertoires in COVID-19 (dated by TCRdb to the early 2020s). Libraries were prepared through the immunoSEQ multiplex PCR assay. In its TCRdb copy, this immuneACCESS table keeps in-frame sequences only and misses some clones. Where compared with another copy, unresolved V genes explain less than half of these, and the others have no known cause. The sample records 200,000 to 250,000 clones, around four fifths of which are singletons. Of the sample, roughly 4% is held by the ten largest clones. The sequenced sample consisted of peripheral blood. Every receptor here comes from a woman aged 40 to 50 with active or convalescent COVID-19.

For the CDR3, the DNA is TGTGCCAGCAGCCTGCGGGCCCCAGGCAGCAATCAGCCCCAGCATTTT. As protein: CASSLRAPGSNQPQHF. The genes are TRBV7-6 and TRBJ1-5; D unresolved. Germline loops: CDR1 SGHVS, CDR2 FNYEAQ. This CDR3 region has 16 residues. V was pared by 5 bases and J by 1 base, with 15 bases between.

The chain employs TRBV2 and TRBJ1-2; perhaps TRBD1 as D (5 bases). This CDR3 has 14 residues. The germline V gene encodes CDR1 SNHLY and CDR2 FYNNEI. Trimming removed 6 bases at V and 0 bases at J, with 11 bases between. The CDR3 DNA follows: TGTGCCAGCAGAGAGGCAGGGACTAACTATGGCTACACCTTC. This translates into CASREAGTNYGYTF. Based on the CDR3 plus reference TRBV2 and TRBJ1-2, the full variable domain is EPEVTQTPSHQVTQMGQEVILRCVPISNHLYFYWYRQILGQKVEFLVSFYNNEISEKSEIFDDQFSVERPDGSNFTLKIRSTKLEDSAMYFCASREAGTNYGYTFGSGTRLTVV.

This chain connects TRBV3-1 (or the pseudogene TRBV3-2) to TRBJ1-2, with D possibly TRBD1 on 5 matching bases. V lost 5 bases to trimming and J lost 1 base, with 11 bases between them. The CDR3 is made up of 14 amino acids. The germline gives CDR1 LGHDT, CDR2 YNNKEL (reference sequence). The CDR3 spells CASSGRDFNYGYTF. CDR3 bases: TGTGCCAGCAGCGGTCGGGACTTTAACTATGGCTACACCTTC.

CDR3 DNA: TGCGCCAGCAGCCCTGGACAGGGCCCCCATGGCTACACCTTC. It specifies CASSPGQGPHGYTF. The V call is TRBV5-1, the J call TRBJ1-2, with TRBD1 identical over 8 bases. The CDR3 extends over 14 amino acids. V was clipped by 4 bases and J by 6 bases; unmatched bases: 8. Germline V gene sequence: CDR1 SGHRS, CDR2 YFSETQ. Looking up the rest from reference TRBV5-1 and TRBJ1-2 gives the full variable domain: KAGVTQTPRYLIKTRGQQVTLSCSPISGHRSVSWYQQTPGQGLQFLFEYFSETQRNKGNFPGRFSGRQFSNSRSEMNVSTLELGDSALYLCASSPGQGPHGYTFGSGTRLTVV.

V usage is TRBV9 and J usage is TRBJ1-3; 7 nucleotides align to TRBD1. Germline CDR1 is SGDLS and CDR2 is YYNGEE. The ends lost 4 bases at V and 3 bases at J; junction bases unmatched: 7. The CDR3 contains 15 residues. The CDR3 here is CASSTRQGVGNTIYF. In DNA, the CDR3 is TGTGCCAGCAGCACTCGACAGGGCGTTGGAAACACCATATATTTT.

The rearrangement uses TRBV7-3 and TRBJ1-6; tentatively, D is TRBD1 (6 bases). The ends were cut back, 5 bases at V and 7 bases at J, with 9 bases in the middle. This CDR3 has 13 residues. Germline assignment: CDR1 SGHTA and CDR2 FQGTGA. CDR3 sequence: CASSPQGNSPLHF. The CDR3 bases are TGTGCCAGCAGCCCCCAGGGGAATTCACCCCTCCACTTT.

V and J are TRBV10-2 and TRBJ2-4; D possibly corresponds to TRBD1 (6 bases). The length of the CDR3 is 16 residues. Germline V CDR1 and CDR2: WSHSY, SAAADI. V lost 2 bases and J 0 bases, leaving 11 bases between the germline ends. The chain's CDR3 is CASSEGQQLAKNIQYF. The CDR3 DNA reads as TGCGCCAGCAGTGAGGGACAGCAACTAGCCAAAAACATTCAGTACTTC.

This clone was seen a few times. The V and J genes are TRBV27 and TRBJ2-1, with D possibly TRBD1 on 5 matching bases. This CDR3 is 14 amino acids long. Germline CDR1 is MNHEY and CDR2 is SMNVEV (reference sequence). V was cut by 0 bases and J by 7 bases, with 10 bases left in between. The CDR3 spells CASSLSPGWNEQFF. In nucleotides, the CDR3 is TGTGCCAGCAGTTTATCGCCAGGGTGGAATGAGCAGTTCTTC.

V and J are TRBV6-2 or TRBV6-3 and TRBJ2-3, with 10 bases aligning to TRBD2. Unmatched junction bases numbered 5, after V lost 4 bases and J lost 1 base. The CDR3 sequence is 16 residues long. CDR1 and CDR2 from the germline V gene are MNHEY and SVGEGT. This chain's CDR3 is CASSSRTSGGTDTQYF. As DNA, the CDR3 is TGTGCCAGCAGTTCGCGGACTAGCGGCGGCACAGATACGCAGTATTTT.

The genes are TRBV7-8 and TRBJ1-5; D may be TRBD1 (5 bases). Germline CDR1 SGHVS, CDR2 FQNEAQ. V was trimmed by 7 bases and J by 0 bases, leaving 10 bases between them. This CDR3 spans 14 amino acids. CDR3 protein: CASTRGNSNQPQHF. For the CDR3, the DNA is TGTGCCAGCACCCGGGGCAATAGCAATCAGCCCCAGCATTTT.

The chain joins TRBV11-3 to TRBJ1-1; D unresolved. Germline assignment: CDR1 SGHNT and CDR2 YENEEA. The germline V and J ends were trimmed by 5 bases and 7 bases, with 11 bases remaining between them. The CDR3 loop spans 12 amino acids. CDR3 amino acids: CASSRGWDEAFF. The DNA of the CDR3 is TGTGCCAGCAGCCGGGGTTGGGATGAAGCTTTCTTT.

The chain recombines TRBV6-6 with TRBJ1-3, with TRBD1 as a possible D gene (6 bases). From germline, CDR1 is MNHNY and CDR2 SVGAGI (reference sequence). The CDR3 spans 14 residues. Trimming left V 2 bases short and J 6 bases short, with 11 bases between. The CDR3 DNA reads TGTGCCAGCAGTTACCAAGGGGGTGAAAACACCATATATTTT. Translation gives CASSYQGGENTIYF.

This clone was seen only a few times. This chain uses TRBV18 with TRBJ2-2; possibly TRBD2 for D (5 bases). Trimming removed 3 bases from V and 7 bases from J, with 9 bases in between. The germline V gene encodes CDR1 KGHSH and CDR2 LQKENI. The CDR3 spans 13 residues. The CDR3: CASSPRSGGELFF. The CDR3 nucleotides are TGTGCCAGCTCACCCAGGAGCGGCGGGGAGCTGTTTTTT.